This T cell receptor beta chain was sequenced in a study of CD8+ T cells in alopecia areata. As for treatment: oral pan-JAK inhibitor, 5-10 mg twice daily. RNA was extracted and reverse transcribed into cDNA as the sequencing template. Method: immunoSEQ multiplex PCR; TCRdb's copy keeps in-frame clones and lacks some. The sample lists some 110,000 clones; around 53% were seen once. The clonotype comes from a human donor with alopecia areata. Sequenced material: CD8+ T cells sorted from blood, taken at week 24, from a patient treated with tofacitinib.

The CDR3 is CASSLAGNYEQYF. The CDR3 DNA sequence: TGTGCCAGCAGCTTAGCGGGAAACTACGAGCAGTACTTC. This rearrangement joins TRBV7-9 to TRBJ2-7; the D is unclear. Trimming removed 0 bases from V and 3 bases from J, with 6 bases in between. Germline CDR1 SEHNR, CDR2 FQNEAQ (reference sequence). The CDR3 loop spans 13 amino acids.